This T cell receptor (beta chain) comes out of a study of long-term antiretroviral therapy in people with HIV. Study-wide results and caveats: Spans of CDR3 length were tighter for HIV repertoires than for controls. The repertoire was dominated at all time points by clones expanded before ART.

Notes on this clone: As yet, its antigen is unknown.

J gave up 5 bases and V 4 bases, and 9 bases lay outside the gene matches. This CDR3 comprises 15 residues. The germline CDR1 and CDR2 sequences are SGHDN and FVKESK. It was version v3.0 of the immunoSEQ assay that was run at survey level. It was 40,000-50,000 T-cell genomes per sample that sequencing targeted. Assay used: immunoSEQ multiplex PCR; TCRdb lists only in-frame clones, some missing. The data show 20,000 to 25,000 clones, roughly three quarters seen once. V and J are TRBV14 and TRBJ2-7; 9 bases are a match to TRBD1. This sample comprised unsorted PBMCs, obtained approximately 1.8 years before starting antiretroviral therapy. This clonotype was sampled from a woman in her forties with HIV. The CDR3 is CASSLGTGSWDEQYF. The CDR3 nucleotides read TGTGCCAGCAGCCTCGGGACAGGGTCTTGGGACGAGCAGTACTTC. Together with reference TRBV14 and TRBJ2-7, the CDR3 gives the full variable domain: EAGVTQFPSHSVIEKGQTVTLRCDPISGHDNLYWYRRVMGKEIKFLLHFVKESKQDESGMPNNRFLAERTGGTYSTLKVQPAELEDSGVYFCASSLGTGSWDEQYFGPGTRLTVT.